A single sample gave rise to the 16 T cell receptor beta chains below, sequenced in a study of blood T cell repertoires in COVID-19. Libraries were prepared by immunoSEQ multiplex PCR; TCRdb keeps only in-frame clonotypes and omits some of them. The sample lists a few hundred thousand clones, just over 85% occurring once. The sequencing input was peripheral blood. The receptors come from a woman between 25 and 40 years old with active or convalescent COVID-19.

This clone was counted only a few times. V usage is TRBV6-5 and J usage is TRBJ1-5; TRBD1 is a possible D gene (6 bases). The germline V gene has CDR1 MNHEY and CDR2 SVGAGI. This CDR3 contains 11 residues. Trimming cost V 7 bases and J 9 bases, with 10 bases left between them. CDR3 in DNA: TGTGCCAGCATGTCCAGGGGGCCCCAGCATTTT. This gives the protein CASMSRGPQHF.

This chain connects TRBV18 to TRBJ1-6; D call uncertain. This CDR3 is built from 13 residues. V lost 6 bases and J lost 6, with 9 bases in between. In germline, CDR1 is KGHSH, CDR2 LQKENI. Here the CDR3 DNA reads TGTGCCAGCTCGGCAGGTCGTAATTCACCCCTCCACTTT. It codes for CASSAGRNSPLHF.

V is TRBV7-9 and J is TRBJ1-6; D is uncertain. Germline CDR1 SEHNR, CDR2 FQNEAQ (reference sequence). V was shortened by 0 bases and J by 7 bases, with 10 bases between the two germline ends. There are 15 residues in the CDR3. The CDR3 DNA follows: TGTGCCAGCAGCTTAGCGGACTTAGGGAATTCACCCCTCCACTTT. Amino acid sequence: CASSLADLGNSPLHF. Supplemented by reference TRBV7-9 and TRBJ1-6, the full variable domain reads DTGVSQNPRHKITKRGQNVTFRCDPISEHNRLYWYRQTLGQGPEFLTYFQNEAQLEKSRLLSDRFSAERPKGSFSTLEIQRTEQGDSAMYLCASSLADLGNSPLHFGNGTRLTVT.

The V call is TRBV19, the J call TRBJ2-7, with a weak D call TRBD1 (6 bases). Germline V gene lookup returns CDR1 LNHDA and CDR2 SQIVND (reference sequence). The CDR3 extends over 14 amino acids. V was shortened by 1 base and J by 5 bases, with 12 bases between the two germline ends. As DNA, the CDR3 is TGTGCCAGTAGTATAGGCCCACAGGGACACGAGCAGTACTTC. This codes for CASSIGPQGHEQYF.

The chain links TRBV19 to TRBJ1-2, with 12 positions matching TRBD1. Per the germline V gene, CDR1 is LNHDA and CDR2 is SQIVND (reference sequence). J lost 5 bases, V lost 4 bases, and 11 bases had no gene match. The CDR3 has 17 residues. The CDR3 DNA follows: TGTGCCAGTAGTACAAGGGGTCGGGACAGGGGGCGATATGGCTACACCTTC. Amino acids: CASSTRGRDRGRYGYTF.

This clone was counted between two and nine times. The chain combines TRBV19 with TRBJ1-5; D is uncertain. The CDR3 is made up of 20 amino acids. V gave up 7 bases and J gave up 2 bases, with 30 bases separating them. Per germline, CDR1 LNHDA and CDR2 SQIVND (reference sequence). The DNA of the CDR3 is TGTGCCAGTACGTTTAAGGCGATCGTCCCGGGGAATGGAGGCAATCAGCCCCAGCATTTT. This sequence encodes CASTFKAIVPGNGGNQPQHF. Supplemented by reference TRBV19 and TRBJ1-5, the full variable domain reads DGGITQSPKYLFRKEGQNVTLSCEQNLNHDAMYWYRQDPGQGLRLIYYSQIVNDFQKGDIAEGYSVSREKKESFPLTVTSAQKNPTAFYLCASTFKAIVPGNGGNQPQHFGDGTRLSIL.

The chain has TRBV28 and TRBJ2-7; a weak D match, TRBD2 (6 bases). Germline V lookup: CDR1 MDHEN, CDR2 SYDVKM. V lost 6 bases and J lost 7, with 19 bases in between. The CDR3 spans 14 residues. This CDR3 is CASRDGTLSGEQYF. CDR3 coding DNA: TGTGCCAGCAGGGACGGGACTCTGAGCGGGGAGCAGTACTTC.

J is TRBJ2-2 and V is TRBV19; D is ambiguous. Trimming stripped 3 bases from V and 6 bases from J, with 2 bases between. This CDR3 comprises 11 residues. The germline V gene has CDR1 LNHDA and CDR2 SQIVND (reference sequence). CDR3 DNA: TGTGCCAGTAGTATCTCCGGGGAGCTGTTTTTT. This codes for CASSISGELFF.

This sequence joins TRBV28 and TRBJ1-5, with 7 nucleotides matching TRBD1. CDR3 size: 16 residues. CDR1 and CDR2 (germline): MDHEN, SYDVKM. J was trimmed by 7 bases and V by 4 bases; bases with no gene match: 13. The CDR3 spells CASSSAPGGTGQPQHF. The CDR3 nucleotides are TGTGCCAGCAGTTCCGCCCCAGGGGGGACGGGGCAGCCCCAGCATTTT.

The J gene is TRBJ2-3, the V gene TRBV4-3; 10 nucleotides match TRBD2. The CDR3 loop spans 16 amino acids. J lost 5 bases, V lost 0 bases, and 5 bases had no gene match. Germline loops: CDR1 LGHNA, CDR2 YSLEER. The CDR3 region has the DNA TGCGCCAGCAGCCAAGAACCCCTAGCGGGGGTAGATACGCAGTATTTT. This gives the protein CASSQEPLAGVDTQYF.

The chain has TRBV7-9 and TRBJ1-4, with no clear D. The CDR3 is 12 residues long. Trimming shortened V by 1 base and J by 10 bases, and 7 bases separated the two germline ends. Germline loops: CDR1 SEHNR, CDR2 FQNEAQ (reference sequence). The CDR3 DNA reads TGTGCCAGCAGCTTAGTACGAGGAAAACTGTTTTTT. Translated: CASSLVRGKLFF.

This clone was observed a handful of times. The CDR3 DNA reads as TGTGCCAGTAGTATGAGGGGGCACACTGAAGCTTTCTTT. Amino acids: CASSMRGHTEAFF. The chain links TRBV19 to TRBJ1-1, with TRBD1 matching over 7 bases. The trim removed 3 bases at V and 3 bases at J, leaving 1 base unmatched. There are 13 residues in the CDR3. CDR1 LNHDA and CDR2 SQIVND come from the germline V gene (reference sequence).

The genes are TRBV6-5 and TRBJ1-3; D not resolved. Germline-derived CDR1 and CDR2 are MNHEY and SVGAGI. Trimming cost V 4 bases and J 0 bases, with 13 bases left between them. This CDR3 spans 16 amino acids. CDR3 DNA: TGTGCCAGCAGTTTCAAGGCGGGGTACTCTGGAAACACCATATATTTT. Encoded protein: CASSFKAGYSGNTIYF.

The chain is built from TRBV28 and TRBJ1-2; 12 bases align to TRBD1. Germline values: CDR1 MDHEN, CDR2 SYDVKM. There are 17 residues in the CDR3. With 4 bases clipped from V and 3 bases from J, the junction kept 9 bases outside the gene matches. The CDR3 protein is CASSSTAGTGGDYGYTF. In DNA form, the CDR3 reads TGTGCCAGCAGTTCCACAGCCGGGACAGGGGGCGACTATGGCTACACCTTC.

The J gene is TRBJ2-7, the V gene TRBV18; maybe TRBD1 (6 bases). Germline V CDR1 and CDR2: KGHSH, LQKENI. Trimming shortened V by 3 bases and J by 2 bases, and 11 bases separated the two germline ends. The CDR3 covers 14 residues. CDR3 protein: CASSPTGTPYEQYF. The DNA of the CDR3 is TGTGCCAGCTCACCCACCGGGACACCCTACGAGCAGTACTTC.

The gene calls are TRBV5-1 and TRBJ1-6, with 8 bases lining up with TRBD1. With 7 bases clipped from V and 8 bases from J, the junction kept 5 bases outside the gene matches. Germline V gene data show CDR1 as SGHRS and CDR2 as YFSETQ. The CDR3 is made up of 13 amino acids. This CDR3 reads CASARTGHSPLHF. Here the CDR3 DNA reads TGCGCCAGCGCCCGGACAGGGCATTCACCCCTCCACTTT.